The present TCR beta chain was sequenced within a study of blood T cell repertoires in COVID-19. Study at large: Acute and convalescent COVID-19 samples came from the United States, Italy and Spain. Nucleic acid was either cDNA or gDNA, and it came from T cells, B-cell-depleted T cells, or PBMCs.

Original handling: How many nucleated cells were present was estimated from reference gene primer amplification. TCRdb keeps only in-frame clones here, not all; method: immunoSEQ multiplex PCR. V, J and clone size reflect that table, while D and trimming were determined from the DNA. This table has roughly 28,000 clones, roughly 82% appearing once. The CDR3 contains 15 residues. V lost 4 bases and J lost 6; bases outside the gene matches: 7. Germline-derived CDR1 and CDR2 are SGDLS and YYNGEE. The TCR comes from a man at least 80 years old with active or convalescent COVID-19. The sample was peripheral blood. This rearrangement joins TRBV9 to TRBJ2-1; TRBD1 matches 10 bases. The CDR3 spells CASSPRDRGLNEQFF. In DNA form, the CDR3 reads TGTGCCAGCAGCCCCCGAGACAGGGGGCTCAATGAGCAGTTCTTC.